The sequence of this T cell receptor beta chain was determined in a study of T cells after yellow fever vaccination. This clonotype has a count of ten or more. TCRdb reanalysed the 5' RACE reads using MiXCR and keeps one entry per CDR3 protein. The repertoire consists of around 300,000 distinct CDR3 sequences, with approximately 4% occurring once and the leading ten covering just under 25%. Looked up from germline, CDR1 is SGHRS and CDR2 is YFSETQ. V was trimmed by 0 bases and J by 4 bases, leaving 7 bases between them. The length of the CDR3 is 14 residues. The specimen comprised PBMCs, sampled 5 days after the yellow fever booster vaccination. This chain connects TRBV5-1 to TRBJ2-2, with a weak D call TRBD2 (5 bases). The sequence was collected from a man younger than 35 who received the YFV17D yellow fever vaccine. The CDR3 DNA is TGCGCCAGCAGCTTGGCCGAGGGCACCGGGGAGCTGTTTTTT. Its protein is CASSLAEGTGELFF.